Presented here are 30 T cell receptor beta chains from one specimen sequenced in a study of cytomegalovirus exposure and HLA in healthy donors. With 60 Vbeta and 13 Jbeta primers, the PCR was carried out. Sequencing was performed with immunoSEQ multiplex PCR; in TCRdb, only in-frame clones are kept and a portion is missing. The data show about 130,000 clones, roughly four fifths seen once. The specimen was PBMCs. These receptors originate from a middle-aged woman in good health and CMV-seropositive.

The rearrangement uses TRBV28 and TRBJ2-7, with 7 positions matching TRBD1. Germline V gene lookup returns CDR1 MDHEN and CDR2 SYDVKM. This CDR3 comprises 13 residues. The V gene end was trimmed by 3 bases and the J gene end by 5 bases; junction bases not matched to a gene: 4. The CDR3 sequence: CASSFNRGHEQYF. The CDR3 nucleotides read TGTGCCAGCAGTTTTAACAGGGGCCACGAGCAGTACTTC.

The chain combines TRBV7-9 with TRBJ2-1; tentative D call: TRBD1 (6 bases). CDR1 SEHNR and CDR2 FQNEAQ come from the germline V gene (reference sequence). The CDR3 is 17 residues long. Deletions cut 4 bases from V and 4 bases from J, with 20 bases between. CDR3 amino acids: CASSSTRSRGGYNEQFF. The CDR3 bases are TGTGCCAGCAGCTCTACCCGGAGCAGGGGCGGGTACAATGAGCAGTTCTTC.

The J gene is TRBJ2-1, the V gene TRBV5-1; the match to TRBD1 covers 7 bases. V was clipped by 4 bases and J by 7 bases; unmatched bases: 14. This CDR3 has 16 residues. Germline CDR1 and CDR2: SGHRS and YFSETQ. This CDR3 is CASSPSGAGGSNEQFF. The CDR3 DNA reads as TGCGCCAGCAGCCCGTCTGGCGCAGGGGGATCAAATGAGCAGTTCTTC.

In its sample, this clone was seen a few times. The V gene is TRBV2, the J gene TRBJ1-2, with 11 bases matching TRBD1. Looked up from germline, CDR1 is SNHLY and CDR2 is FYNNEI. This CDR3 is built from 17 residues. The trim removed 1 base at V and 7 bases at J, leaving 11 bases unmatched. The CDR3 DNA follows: TGTGCCAGCAGTGAAGACCCGTCGGGACAGGGGGTTTTTGGCTACACCTTC. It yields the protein CASSEDPSGQGVFGYTF.

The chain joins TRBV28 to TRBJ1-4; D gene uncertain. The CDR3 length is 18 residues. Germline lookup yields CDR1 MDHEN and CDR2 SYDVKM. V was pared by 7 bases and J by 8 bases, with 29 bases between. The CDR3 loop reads CASTPPGSQATKWEKLFF. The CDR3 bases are TGTGCCAGCACCCCCCCCGGGTCCCAAGCAACCAAATGGGAAAAACTGTTTTTT. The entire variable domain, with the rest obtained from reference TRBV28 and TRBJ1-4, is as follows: DVKVTQSSRYLVKRTGEKVFLECVQDMDHENMFWYRQDPGLGLRLIYFSYDVKMKEKGDIPEGYSVSREKKERFSLILESASTNQTSMYLCASTPPGSQATKWEKLFFGSGTQLSVL.

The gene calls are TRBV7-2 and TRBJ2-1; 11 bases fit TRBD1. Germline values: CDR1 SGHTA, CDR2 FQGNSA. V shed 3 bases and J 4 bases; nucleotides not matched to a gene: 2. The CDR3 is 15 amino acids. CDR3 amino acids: CASSFGTGGYNEQFF. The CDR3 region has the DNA TGTGCCAGCAGCTTTGGGACAGGGGGGTACAATGAGCAGTTCTTC. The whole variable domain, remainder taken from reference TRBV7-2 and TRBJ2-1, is GAGVSQSPSNKVTEKGKDVELRCDPISGHTALYWYRQSLGQGLEFLIYFQGNSAPDKSGLPSDRFSAERTGGSVSTLTIQRTQQEDSAVYLCASSFGTGGYNEQFFGPGTRLTVL.

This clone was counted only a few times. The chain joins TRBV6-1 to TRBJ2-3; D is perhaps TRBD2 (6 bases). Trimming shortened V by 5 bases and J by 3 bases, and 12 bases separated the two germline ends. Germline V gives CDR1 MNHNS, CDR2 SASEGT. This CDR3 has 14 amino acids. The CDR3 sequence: CASSFRDSTDTQYF. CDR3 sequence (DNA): TGTGCCAGCAGTTTCCGGGACTCGACAGATACGCAGTATTTT.

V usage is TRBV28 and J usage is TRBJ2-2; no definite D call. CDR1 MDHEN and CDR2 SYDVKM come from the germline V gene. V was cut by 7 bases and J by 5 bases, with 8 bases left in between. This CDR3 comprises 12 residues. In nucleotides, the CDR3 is TGTGCCAGCAAAGCCGAAACCGGGGAGCTGTTTTTT. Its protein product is CASKAETGELFF.

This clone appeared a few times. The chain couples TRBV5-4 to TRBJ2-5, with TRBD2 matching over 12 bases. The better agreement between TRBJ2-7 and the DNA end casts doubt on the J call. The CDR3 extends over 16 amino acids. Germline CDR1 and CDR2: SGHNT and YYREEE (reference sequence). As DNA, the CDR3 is TGTGCCAGCAGCTCTCGGACTAGCGGGGCCCCCTACGAGCAGTACTTC. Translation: CASSSRTSGAPYEQYF.

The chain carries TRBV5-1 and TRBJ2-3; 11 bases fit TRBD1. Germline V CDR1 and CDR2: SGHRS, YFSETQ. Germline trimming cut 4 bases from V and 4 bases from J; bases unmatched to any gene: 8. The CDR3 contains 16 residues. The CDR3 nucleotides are TGCGCCAGCAGCCGCGGACAGGGGGCAAGCGCAGATACGCAGTATTTT. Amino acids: CASSRGQGASADTQYF.

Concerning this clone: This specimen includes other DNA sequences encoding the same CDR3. CDR3 in DNA: TGTGCCAGCAGTTTGGCAGGGTACTATGGCTACACCTTC. The encoded protein is CASSLAGYYGYTF. The rearrangement uses TRBV27 and TRBJ1-2; possibly TRBD1 for D (5 bases). Trimming shortened V by 3 bases and J by 3 bases, and 8 bases separated the two germline ends. Germline V gene lookup returns CDR1 MNHEY and CDR2 SMNVEV (reference sequence). CDR3 length: 13 amino acids.

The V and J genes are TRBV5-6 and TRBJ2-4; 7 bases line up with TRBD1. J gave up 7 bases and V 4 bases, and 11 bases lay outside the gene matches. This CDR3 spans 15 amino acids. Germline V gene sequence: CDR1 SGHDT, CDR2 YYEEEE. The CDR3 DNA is TGTGCCAGCAGCACTGGGACAGCTCTCCCTAACATTCAGTACTTC. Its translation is CASSTGTALPNIQYF.

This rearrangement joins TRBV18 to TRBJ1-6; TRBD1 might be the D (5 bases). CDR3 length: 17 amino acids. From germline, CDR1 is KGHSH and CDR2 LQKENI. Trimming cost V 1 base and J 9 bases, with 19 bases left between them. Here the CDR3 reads CASSPQESGRRGSPLHF. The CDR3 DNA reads TGTGCCAGCTCACCACAGGAGTCCGGCCGTAGGGGTTCACCCCTCCACTTT.

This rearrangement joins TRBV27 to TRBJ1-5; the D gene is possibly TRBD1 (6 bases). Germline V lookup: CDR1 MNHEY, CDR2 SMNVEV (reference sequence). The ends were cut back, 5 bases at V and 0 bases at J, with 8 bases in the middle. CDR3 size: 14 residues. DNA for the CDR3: TGTGCCAGCAGTCAGGGGTATAGCAATCAGCCCCAGCATTTT. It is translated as CASSQGYSNQPQHF.

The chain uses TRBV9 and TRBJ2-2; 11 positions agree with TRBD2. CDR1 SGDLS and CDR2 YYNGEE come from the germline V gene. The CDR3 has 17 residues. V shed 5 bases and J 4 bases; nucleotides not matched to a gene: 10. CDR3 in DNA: TGTGCCAGCAGGGGGGCCGGGACTAGCGGTGGCACCGGGGAGCTGTTTTTT. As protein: CASRGAGTSGGTGELFF.

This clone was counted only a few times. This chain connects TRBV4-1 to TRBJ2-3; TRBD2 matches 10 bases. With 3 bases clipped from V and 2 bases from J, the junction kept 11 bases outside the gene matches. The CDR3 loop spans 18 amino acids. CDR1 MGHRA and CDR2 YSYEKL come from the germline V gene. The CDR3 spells CASSQIRSGGAVTDTQYF. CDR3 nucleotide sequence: TGCGCCAGCAGCCAGATTCGAAGCGGGGGGGCGGTCACAGATACGCAGTATTTT.

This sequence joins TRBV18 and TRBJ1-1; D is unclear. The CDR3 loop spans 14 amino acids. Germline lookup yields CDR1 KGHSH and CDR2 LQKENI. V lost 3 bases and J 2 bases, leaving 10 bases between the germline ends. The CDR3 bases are TGTGCCAGCTCACCGGACGGGGTAAACACTGAAGCTTTCTTT. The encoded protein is CASSPDGVNTEAFF.

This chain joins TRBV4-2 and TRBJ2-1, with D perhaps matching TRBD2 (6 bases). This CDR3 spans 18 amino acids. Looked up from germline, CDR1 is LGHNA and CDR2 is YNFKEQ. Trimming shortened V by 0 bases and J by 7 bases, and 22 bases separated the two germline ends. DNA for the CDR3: TGTGCCAGCAGCCAAGACCCCCAATCTGCGGGAACGGGGAATGAGCAGTTCTTC. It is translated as CASSQDPQSAGTGNEQFF.

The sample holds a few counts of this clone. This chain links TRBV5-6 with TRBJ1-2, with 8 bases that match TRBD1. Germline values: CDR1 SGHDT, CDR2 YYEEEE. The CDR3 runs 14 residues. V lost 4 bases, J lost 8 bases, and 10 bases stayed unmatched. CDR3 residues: CASSPDRGLGGYTF. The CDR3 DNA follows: TGTGCCAGCAGCCCCGACAGGGGATTGGGGGGCTACACCTTC.

The CDR3 DNA is TGTGCCTGGAGTCAGGGAATCTACGAGCAGTACTTC. Amino acid sequence: CAWSQGIYEQYF. This chain links TRBV30 with TRBJ2-7, with D possibly matching TRBD1 (5 bases). The CDR3 length is 12 residues. Germline CDR1 is GTSNPN and CDR2 is SVGIG (reference sequence). V was cut by 2 bases and J by 3 bases, with 8 bases left in between.

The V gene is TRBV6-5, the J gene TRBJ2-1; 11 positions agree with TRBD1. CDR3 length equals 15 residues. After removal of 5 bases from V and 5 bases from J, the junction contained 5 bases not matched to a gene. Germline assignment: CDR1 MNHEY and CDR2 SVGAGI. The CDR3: CASSRTGGAHNEQFF. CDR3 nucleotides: TGTGCCAGCAGTCGGACAGGGGGCGCTCACAATGAGCAGTTCTTC.

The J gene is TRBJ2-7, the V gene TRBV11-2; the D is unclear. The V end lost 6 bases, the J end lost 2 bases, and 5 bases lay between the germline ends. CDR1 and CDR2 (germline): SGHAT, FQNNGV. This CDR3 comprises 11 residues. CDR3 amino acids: CASSSTYEQYF. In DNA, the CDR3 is TGTGCCAGCAGTTCAACCTACGAGCAGTACTTC.

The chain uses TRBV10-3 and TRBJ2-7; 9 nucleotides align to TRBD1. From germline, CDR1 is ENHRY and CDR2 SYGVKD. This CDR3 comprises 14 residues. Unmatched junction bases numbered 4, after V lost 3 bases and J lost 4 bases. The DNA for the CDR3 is TGTGCCATCAGTGAACCGGACAGGGGTTACGAGCAGTACTTC. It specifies CAISEPDRGYEQYF.

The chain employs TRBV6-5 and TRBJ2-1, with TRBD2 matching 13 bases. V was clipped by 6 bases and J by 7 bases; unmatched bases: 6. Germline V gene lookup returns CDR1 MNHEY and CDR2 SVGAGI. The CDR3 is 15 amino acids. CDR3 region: CASRGTSGIGNEQFF. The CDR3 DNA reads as TGTGCCAGCAGGGGGACTAGCGGGATAGGGAATGAGCAGTTCTTC.

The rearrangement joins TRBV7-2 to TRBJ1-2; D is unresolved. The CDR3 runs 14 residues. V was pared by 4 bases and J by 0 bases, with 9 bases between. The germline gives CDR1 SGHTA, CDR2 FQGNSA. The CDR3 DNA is TGTGCCAGCAGCTCGACAAATGCTAACTATGGCTACACCTTC. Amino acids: CASSSTNANYGYTF.

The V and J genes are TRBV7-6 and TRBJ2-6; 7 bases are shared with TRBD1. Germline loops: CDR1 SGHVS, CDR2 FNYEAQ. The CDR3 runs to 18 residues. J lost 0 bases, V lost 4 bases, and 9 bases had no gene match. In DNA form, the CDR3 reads TGTGCCAGCAGCTGGACAGGATACCCATACTCTGGGGCCAACGTCCTGACTTTC. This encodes CASSWTGYPYSGANVLTF.

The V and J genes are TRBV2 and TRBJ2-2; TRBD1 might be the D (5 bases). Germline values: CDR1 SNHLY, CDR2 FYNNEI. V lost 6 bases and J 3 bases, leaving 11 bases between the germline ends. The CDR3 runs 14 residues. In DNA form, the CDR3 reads TGTGCCAGCAGAACAGGCCAGGACACCGGGGAGCTGTTTTTT. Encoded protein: CASRTGQDTGELFF.

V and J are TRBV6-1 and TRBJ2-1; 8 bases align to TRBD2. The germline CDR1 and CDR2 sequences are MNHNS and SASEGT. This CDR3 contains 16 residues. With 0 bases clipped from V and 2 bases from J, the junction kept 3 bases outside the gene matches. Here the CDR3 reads CASSEALAEPYNEQFF. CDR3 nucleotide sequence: TGTGCCAGCAGTGAAGCACTAGCGGAACCCTACAATGAGCAGTTCTTC.

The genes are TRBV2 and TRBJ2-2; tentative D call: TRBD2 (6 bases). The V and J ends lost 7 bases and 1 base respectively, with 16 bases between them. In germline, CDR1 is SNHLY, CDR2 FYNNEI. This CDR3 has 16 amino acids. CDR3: CASNPPGLRNTGELFF. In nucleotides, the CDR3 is TGTGCCAGCAACCCCCCGGGACTCCGGAACACCGGGGAGCTGTTTTTT.

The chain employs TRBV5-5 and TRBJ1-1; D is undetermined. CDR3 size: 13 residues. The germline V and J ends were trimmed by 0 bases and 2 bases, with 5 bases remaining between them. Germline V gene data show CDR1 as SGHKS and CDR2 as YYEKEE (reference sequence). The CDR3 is CASSLAGNTEAFF. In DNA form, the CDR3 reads TGTGCCAGCAGCTTGGCGGGAAACACTGAAGCTTTCTTT. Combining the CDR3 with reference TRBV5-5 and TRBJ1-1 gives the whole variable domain DAGVTQSPTHLIKTRGQQVTLRCSPISGHKSVSWYQQVLGQGPQFIFQYYEKEERGRGNFPDRFSARQFPNYSSELNVNALLLGDSALYLCASSLAGNTEAFFGQGTRLTVV.